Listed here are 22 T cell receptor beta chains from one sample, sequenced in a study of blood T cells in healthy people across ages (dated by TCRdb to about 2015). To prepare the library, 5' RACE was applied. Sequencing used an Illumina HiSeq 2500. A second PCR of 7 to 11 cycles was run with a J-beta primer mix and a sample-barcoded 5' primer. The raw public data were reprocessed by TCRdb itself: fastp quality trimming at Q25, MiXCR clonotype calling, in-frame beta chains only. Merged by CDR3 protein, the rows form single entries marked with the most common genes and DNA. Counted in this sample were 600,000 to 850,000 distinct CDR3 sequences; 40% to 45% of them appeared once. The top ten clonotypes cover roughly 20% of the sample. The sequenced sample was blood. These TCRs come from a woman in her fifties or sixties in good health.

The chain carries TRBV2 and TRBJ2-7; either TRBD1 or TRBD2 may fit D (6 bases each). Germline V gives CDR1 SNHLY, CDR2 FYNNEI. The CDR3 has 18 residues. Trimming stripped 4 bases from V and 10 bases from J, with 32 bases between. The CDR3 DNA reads TGTGCCAGCAGTGCGGCGTTGGGTAAAGGGGGGCGCGGTGGTACCCAGTACTTC. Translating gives CASSAALGKGGRGGTQYF.

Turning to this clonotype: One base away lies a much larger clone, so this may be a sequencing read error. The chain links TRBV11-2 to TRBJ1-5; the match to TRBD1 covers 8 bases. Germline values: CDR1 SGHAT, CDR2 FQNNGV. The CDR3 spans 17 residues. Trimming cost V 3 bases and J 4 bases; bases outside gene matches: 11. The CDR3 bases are TGTGCCAGCAGCTTGAGGACAGGGCCCGCGGGGAATCAGCCCCAGCATTTT. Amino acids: CASSLRTGPAGNQPQHF. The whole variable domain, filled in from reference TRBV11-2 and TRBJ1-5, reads EAGVAQSPRYKIIEKRQSVAFWCNPISGHATLYWYQQILGQGPKLLIQFQNNGVVDDSQLPKDRFSAERLKGVDSTLKIQPAKLEDSAVYLCASSLRTGPAGNQPQHFGDGTRLSIL.

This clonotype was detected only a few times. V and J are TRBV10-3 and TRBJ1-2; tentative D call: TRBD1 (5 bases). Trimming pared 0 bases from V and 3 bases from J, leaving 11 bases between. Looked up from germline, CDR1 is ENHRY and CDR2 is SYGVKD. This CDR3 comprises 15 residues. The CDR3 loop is CAISESNGAYYGYTF. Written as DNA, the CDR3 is TGTGCCATCAGTGAGTCTAATGGGGCTTACTATGGCTACACCTTC.

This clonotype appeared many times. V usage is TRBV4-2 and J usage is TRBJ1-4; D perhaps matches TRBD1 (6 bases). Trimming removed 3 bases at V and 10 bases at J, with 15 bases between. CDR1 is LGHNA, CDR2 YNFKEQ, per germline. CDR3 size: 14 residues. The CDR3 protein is CASSQTEGGRKLFF. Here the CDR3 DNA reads TGTGCCAGCAGCCAGACGGAGGGGGGCCGAAAACTGTTTTTT.

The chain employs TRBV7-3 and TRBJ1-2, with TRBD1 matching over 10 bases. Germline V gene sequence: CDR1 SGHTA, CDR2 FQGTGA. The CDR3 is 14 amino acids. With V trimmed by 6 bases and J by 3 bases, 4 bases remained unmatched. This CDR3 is CASSGTGADYGYTF. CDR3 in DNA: TGTGCCAGCAGTGGGACAGGGGCGGACTATGGCTACACCTTC. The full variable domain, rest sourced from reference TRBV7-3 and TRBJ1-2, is GAGVSQTPSNKVTEKGKYVELRCDPISGHTALYWYRQSLGQGPEFLIYFQGTGAADDSGLPNDRFFAVRPEGSVSTLKIQRTERGDSAVYLCASSGTGADYGYTFGSGTRLTVV.

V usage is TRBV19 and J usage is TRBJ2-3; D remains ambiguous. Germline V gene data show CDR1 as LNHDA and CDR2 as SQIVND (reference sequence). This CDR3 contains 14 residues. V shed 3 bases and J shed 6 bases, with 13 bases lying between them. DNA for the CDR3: TGTGCCAGTAGTATCGGGCTATCCCTGGATACGCAGTATTTT. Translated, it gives CASSIGLSLDTQYF.

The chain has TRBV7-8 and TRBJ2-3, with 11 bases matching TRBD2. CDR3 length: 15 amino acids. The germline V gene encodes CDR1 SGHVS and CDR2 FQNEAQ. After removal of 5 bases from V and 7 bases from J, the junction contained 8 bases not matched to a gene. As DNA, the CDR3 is TGTGCCAGCAGCCCAACTAGCGGGAGCCGTTATACGCAGTATTTT. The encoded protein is CASSPTSGSRYTQYF. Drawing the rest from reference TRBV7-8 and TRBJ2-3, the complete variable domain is GAGVSQSPRYKVAKRGQDVALRCDPISGHVSLFWYQQALGQGPEFLTYFQNEAQLDKSGLPSDRFFAERPEGSVSTLKIQRTQQEDSAVYLCASSPTSGSRYTQYFGPGTRLTVL.

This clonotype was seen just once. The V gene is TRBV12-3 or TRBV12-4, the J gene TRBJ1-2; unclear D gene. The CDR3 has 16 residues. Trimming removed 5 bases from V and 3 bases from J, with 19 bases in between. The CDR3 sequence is CASSPVSGRAHYGYTF. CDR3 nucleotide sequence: TGTGCCAGCAGTCCCGTTTCGGGCAGAGCTCACTATGGCTACACCTTC.

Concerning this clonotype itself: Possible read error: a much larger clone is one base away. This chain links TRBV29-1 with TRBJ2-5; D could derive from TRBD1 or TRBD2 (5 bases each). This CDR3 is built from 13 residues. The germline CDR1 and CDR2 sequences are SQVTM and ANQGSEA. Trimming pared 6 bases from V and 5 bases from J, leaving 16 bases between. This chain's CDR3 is CSVALGRQETQYF. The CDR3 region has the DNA TGCAGCGTGGCGCTGGGGAGACAGGAGACCCAGTACTTC.

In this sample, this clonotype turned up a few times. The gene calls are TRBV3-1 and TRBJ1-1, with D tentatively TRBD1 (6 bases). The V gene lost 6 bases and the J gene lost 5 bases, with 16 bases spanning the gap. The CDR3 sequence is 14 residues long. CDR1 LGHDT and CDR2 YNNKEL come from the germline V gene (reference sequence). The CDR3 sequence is CASSLQGVDTEAFF. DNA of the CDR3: TGTGCCAGCAGTTTACAGGGTGTCGATACTGAAGCTTTCTTT.

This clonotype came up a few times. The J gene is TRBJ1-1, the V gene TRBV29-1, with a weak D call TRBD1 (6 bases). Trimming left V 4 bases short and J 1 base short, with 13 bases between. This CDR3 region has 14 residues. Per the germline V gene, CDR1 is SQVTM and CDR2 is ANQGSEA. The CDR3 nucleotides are TGCAGCGTTGTGGTGGGGGCAGAGAACACTGAAGCTTTCTTT. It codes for CSVVVGAENTEAFF.

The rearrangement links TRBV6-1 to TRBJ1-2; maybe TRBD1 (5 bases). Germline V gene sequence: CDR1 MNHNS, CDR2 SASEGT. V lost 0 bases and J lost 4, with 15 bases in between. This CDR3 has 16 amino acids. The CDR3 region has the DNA TGTGCCAGCAGTGAAGCCGGCCGGGGGGGACTCTATGGCTACACCTTC. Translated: CASSEAGRGGLYGYTF.

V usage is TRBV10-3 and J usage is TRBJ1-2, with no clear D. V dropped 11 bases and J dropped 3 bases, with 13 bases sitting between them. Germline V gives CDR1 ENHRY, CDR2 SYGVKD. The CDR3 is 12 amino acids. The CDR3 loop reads CAAGGYDYGYTF. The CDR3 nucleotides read TGTGCCGCGGGAGGATACGACTATGGCTACACCTTC.

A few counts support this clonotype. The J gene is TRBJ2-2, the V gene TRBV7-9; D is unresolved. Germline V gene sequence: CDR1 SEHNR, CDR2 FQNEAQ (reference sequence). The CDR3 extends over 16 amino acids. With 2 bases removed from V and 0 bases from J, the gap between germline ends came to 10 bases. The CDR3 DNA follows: TGTGCCAGCAGCTTAATGGGCAGGTCGAACACCGGGGAGCTGTTTTTT. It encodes CASSLMGRSNTGELFF.

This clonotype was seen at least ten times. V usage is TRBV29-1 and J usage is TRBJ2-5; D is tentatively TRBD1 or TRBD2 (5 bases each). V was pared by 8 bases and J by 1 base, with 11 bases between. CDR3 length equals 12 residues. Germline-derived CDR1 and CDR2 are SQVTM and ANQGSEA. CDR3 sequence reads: CSSGRIQETQYF. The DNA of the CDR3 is TGCAGCTCGGGACGGATCCAAGAGACCCAGTACTTC.

The CDR3 DNA sequence: TGTGCCAGCAGATGGGACAGGACCACCTACGAGCAGTACTTC. Its translation: CASRWDRTTYEQYF. The chain recombines TRBV6-2 or TRBV6-3 with TRBJ2-5; 8 bases match TRBD1. The J call is in doubt because the DNA end fits TRBJ2-7 better. From germline, CDR1 is MNHEY and CDR2 SVGEGT. CDR3 length equals 14 residues.

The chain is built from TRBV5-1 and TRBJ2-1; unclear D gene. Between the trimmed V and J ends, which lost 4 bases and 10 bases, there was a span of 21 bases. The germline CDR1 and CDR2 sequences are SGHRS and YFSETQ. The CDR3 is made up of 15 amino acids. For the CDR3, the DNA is TGCGCCAGCAGCCGTGGCTTTTCCATTTCCTACGAGCAGTTCTTC. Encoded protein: CASSRGFSISYEQFF. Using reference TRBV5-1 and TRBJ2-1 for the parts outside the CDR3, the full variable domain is KAGVTQTPRYLIKTRGQQVTLSCSPISGHRSVSWYQQTPGQGLQFLFEYFSETQRNKGNFPGRFSGRQFSNSRSEMNVSTLELGDSALYLCASSRGFSISYEQFFGPGTRLTVL.

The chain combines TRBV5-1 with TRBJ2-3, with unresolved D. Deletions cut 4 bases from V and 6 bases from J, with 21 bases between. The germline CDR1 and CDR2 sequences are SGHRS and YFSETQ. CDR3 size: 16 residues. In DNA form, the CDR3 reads TGCGCCAGCAGCATTTCGCACGGTAGCAATTGGGATACGCAGTATTTT. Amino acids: CASSISHGSNWDTQYF.

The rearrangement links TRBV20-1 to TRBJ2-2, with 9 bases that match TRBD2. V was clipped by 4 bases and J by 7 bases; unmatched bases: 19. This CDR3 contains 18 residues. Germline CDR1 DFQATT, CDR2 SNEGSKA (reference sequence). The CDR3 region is CSAIPGHQAGGPIGELFF. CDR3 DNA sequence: TGCAGTGCTATACCGGGACACCAGGCGGGAGGGCCTATCGGGGAGCTGTTTTTT.

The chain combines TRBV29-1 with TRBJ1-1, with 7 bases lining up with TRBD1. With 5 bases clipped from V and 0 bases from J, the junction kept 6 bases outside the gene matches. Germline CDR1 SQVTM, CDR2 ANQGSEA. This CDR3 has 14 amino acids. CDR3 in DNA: TGCAGCGTTTCCGGGACAGCTATGAACACTGAAGCTTTCTTT. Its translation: CSVSGTAMNTEAFF.

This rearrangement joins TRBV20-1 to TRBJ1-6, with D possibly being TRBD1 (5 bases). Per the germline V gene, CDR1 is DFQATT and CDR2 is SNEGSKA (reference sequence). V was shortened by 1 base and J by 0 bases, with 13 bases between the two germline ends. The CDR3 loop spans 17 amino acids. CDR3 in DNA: TGCAGTGCTAGAGGGGGTACAGGCAGCTCCTATAATTCACCCCTCCACTTT. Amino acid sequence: CSARGGTGSSYNSPLHF.

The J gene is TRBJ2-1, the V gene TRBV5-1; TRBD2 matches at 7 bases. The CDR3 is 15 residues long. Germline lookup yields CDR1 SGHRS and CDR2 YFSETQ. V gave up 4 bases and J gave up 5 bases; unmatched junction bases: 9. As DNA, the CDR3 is TGCGCCAGCAGCCCAGTGGCTGGGGGGGACAATGAGCAGTTCTTC. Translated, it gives CASSPVAGGDNEQFF. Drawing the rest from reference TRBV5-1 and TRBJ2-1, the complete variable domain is KAGVTQTPRYLIKTRGQQVTLSCSPISGHRSVSWYQQTPGQGLQFLFEYFSETQRNKGNFPGRFSGRQFSNSRSEMNVSTLELGDSALYLCASSPVAGGDNEQFFGPGTRLTVL.